This TCR beta chain is drawn from a study of T cell responses to AZD1222 COVID-19 vaccine. As regards this clone: The target antigen is unknown.

Sequencing used immunoSEQ multiplex PCR; TCRdb keeps in-frame clones, though not all of them. The sample contains tens of thousands of clones, less than 85% of which appear only once. Study-level results: Targeting of unmutated variant regions was reportedly seen in nearly half of spike-specific TCRs.

CDR1 is MNHEY and CDR2 is SMNVEV in the germline V gene (reference sequence). The CDR3 spans 14 residues. The V and J ends lost 5 bases and 4 bases, in that order; junction bases with no gene match: 7. The sequence was collected from an adult who received the AZD1222 COVID-19 vaccine. Source: peripheral blood, taken 28 days after the second AZD1222 dose. V usage is TRBV27 and J usage is TRBJ2-7, with 8 bases that match TRBD2. For the CDR3, the DNA is TGTGCCAGCAGTGAGGGCGGGAGGAGGTACGAGCAGTACTTC. Translated, it gives CASSEGGRRYEQYF.